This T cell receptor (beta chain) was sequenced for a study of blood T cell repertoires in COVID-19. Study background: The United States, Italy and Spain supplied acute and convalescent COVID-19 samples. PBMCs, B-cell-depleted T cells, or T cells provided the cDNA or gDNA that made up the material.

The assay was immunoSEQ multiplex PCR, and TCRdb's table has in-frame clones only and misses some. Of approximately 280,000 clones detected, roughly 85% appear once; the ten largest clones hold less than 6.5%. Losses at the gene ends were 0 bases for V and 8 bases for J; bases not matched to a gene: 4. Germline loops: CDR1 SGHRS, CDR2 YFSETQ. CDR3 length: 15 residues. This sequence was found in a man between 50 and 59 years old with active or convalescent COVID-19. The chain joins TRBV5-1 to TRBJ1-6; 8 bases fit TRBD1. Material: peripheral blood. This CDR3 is CASSLGTGTYSPLHF. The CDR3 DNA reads TGCGCCAGCAGCTTGGGGACAGGGACTTATTCACCCCTCCACTTT. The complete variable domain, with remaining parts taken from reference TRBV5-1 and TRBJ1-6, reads KAGVTQTPRYLIKTRGQQVTLSCSPISGHRSVSWYQQTPGQGLQFLFEYFSETQRNKGNFPGRFSGRQFSNSRSEMNVSTLELGDSALYLCASSLGTGTYSPLHFGNGTRLTVT.